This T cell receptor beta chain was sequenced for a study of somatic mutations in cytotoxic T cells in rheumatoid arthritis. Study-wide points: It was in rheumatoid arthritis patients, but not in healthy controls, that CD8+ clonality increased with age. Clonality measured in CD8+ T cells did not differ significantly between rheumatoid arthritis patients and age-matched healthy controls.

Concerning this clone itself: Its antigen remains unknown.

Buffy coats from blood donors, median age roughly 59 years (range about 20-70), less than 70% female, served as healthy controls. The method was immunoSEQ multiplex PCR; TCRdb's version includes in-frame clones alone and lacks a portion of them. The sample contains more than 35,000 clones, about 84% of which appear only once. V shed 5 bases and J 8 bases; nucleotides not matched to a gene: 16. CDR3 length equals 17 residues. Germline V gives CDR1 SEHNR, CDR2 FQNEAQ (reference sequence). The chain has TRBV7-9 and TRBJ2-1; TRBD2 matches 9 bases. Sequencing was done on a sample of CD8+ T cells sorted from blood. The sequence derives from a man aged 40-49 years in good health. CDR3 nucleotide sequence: TGTGCCAGCAGCCCCGTCTTGGCGGGAGGGGTGTTGGATGAGCAGTTCTTC. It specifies CASSPVLAGGVLDEQFF.